This section outlines one TCR beta chain sequence together with its context. The antigen is undetermined. These data belong to a study of CD8 T cells in Susac syndrome. The study's findings and limits: That the number of individuals in its TCR sequencing and HLA analysis was relatively small was acknowledged by the study.

Random hexamers were used to reverse transcribe about 0.45 to 1 ug of RNA. Amplification of TCR beta CDR3 was carried out by immunoSEQ multiplex PCR, which covered 54 Vbeta and 13 Jbeta segments. TCRdb reprocessed the immunoSEQ multiplex PCR reads with MiXCR, giving one entry per CDR3 protein. In the table there are tens of thousands of distinct CDR3 sequences, 94% of which are singletons. The V gene lost 11 bases and the J gene lost 0 bases, with 7 bases spanning the gap. Germline V gene data show CDR1 as SEHNR and CDR2 as FQNEAQ (reference sequence). The CDR3 has 11 residues. Healthy donors formed controls matched for age and sex. It was negative isolation that provided the CD8+ and CD4+ T cells, whereas TEMRA cells were enriched by FACS.

The V call is TRBV7-9, the J call TRBJ1-1; D is uncertain. Sequencing input: CD8+ T cells from PBMCs. The clonotype comes from a human donor in good health. The CDR3 DNA reads TGTGCCTTGAGGCTGAACACTGAAGCTTTCTTT. It is translated as CALRLNTEAFF.